This T cell receptor (beta chain) was identified in a study of T cells in Graves' hyperthyroidism and ophthalmopathy (dated by TCRdb to the late 2010s). Context from the whole study: Peripheral blood samples were taken at the time of initial diagnosis, prior to any treatment. TCR V-J signatures able to tell the groups apart were searched for in a discovery cohort of 95 to 100 patients, of whom 43 had Graves' ophthalmopathy and 57 had stable Graves' hyperthyroidism. An independent validation cohort of about 20 hyperthyroidism patients and approximately 17 patients who later progressed to ophthalmopathy tested prospective prediction of ophthalmopathy. The 90 or so discovery patients were randomly split 7:3 into training and test sets. Thyroid tissue and blood T-cell repertoires from several Graves' hyperthyroidism patients were also compared in the study. After sampling, hyperthyroidism patients received methimazole starting at 30 mg daily, and ophthalmopathy patients received high-dose intravenous methylprednisolone. TCR Vbeta CDR3 sequencing of 130 to 150 peripheral blood samples (more than 40 ophthalmopathy, 75 hyperthyroidism and about 17 progressor patients) is reported in the paper. Study-wide conclusions, independent of this receptor: In validation, the model predicted progression to ophthalmopathy with approximately 69% sensitivity and 72% to 85% specificity, a median of about 6 months before onset. Blood samples also contained most of the expanded thyroid clonotypes (frequency above 0.001), which suggests that blood repertoires may reflect thyroid immune responses. A 13 V-J signature model separated ophthalmopathy from stable hyperthyroidism, with about 88% sensitivity and 81.08% specificity in cross-validation and 80%/75% in testing. Sample size was not statistically predetermined, and blinding of investigators to group allocation was not performed.

V is shortened by 8 bases, J by 7 bases, and the region joining them spans 9 bases. From the cysteine through the phenylalanine, the CDR3 covers 10 amino acids. Only CDR3 DNA remains: 30 bases, in frame from the first base. CDR1 and CDR2, per the germline V gene, are MDHEN and SYDVKM. This clonotype has a handful of counts. What this receptor recognizes is not known. Nothing much larger sits one base from this clone, and base qualities are not available. TCR beta CDR3 regions were amplified from RNA transcripts. A first-round RT-PCR of the TCR CDR3 used the HTBI primer set with the Qiagen OneStep RT-PCR kit. Libraries were constructed in a second round of multiplex PCR, after which size selection and purification were carried out. Libraries were sequenced paired-end with 100 bp reads on an Illumina HiSeq2000. The paper's processing steps were these. SOAPnuke was used to process the raw data, with reads discarded if the reads contained adapters or uncalled bases, had a mean Phred below 15, or lacked an exact constant-primer or identifier match. High-quality paired reads were merged using COPE v1.2.5, and each unique nucleotide sequence was defined as a clonotype. MiTCR v1.1 was used to align clonotypes to the IMGT TRBV, TRBD and TRBJ reference segments. The analysis included only V-J combinations with a frequency above 0.0001, which together covered approximately 99% of the repertoires. The TCS score was defined as F50 (clonal expansion) divided by E x V (chaos), with BLOSUM62-based TCRdist calculated between CDR3 peptides within each V-J. Welch's t-statistics and random forest reduced 500 to 650 V-J features to 10 to 15, which were used in a naive Bayes classifier (R e1071). Through fastp at Q25 and MiXCR, TCRdb rebuilt clones from the public reads, retaining in-frame beta chains. Under each unique CDR3 protein, matching rows form one entry showing the most common genes and DNA. The V and J calls and clone size are TCRdb's, not the authors'. The sample table contains around 340,000 distinct CDR3 sequences; only one count was recorded for 21% of them. In total, the top ten clones hold around half of the sample.

A patient counted as having stable Graves' hyperthyroidism if no progression to ophthalmopathy occurred over 18 months of follow-up. Hyperthyroidism patients were newly diagnosed, had a disease duration of under 2 months, and were aged 18 to 65 years. Exclusion was applied to patients with uncontrolled infections, other autoimmune diseases, pregnancy or lactation. Diagnoses were based on clinical symptoms, serum thyroxine and TRAb, thyroid ultrasound and orbital computed tomography. Ficoll-Paque density gradient centrifugation was used to isolate PBMCs from about 10 ml of fresh peripheral blood. Total RNA was extracted using Trizol reagent, and RNA quality was assessed on an Agilent 2100 Bioanalyzer.

What was sequenced was blood. The source of this sequence is a woman in her forties or fifties with Graves' hyperthyroidism. The rearranged segments are TRBV28 and TRBJ2-7; the D gene is not confidently resolved. The CDR3 protein: CASGSREQYF. The DNA reads TGTGCCAGCGGGTCGAGGGAGCAGTACTTC. Reference TRBV28 and TRBJ2-7 genes cover what lies past the CDR3, so the full variable domain is DVKVTQSSRYLVKRTGEKVFLECVQDMDHENMFWYRQDPGLGLRLIYFSYDVKMKEKGDIPEGYSVSREKKERFSLILESASTNQTSMYLCASGSREQYFGPGTRLTVT.